This section outlines one T cell receptor (beta chain) sequence together with its context. Sequenced by immunoSEQ multiplex PCR; TCRdb stores in-frame clones only, minus some. This sample carries around 160,000 clones, roughly 80% of them seen once, and the ten largest clones take less than 4%. This specimen belongs to a study of blood T cell repertoires in COVID-19. Study as a whole: Acute-phase and convalescent COVID-19 samples originated in the United States, Italy and Spain.

The age range of participants was 18 to 89 years, with residence in under 25 US areas. Cohorts were based on clinical histories the participants reported. CDR3 length: 15 amino acids. With V trimmed by 5 bases and J by 2 bases, 8 bases remained unmatched. CDR1 is SGHAT and CDR2 is FQNNGV in the germline V gene. Sequencing was done on a sample of PBMCs or T cells enriched from blood (not recorded which). This receptor was obtained from a woman in her sixties or seventies who had recovered from COVID-19. This chain uses TRBV11-2 with TRBJ2-7, with 8 nucleotides matching TRBD1. CDR3 loop: CASSPGQGVTYEQYF. In nucleotides, the CDR3 is TGTGCCAGCAGCCCCGGACAGGGAGTAACCTACGAGCAGTACTTC.